The TCR beta chain described here comes from a study of cytomegalovirus exposure and HLA in healthy donors (dated by TCRdb to about 2017). Broadly, across the study: In an earlier analysis of 587 of the donors, around 300 Gb of sequence data and 100 million or so unique TCR beta sequences from about 180 million T cells were reported. Rather than drawing on any new phenotypic data, the later analysis identified candidate immune exposures from TCR beta sequences and the way those sequences occurred across donors. Roughly 290 gigabases of sequencing data and tens of millions of unique TCR sequences made up an early release that covered nearly 650 HLA-typed donors. Alongside the repertoire data, information on donor age, sex, ethnicity and CMV serostatus was compiled. To study patterns of TCR occurrence, a later analysis re-analyzed previously published TCR beta repertoires from around 700 donors and added high-resolution HLA genotyping. An earlier analysis of some 600 of the donors applied high-throughput TCR beta sequencing to assess whether each TCR beta V gene segment acted as functional or pseudogenic. To predict cytomegalovirus infection status, the study combined high-throughput TCR immunosequencing, statistical association of individual TCRs with disease status, and machine learning. HLA typing included class I and class II loci at four-digit resolution. The study profiled the T cell repertoires of 500 to 800 subjects by immunosequencing and related them to cytomegalovirus serostatus. Along with the roughly 670-subject first cohort, a separate validation cohort of over a hundred different subjects was used. Every repertoire in the discovery cohort had been generated on one and the same sequencing platform. The number of typed donors differed by locus: about 629-640 for A, B, C, DRB1 and DQB1; 500 to 550 for DQA1; approximately 600 for DPA1; and 400 to 480 for DPB1. The genetic ancestry cluster associated with self-reported Caucasian donors included over 65% of the roughly 390 genotyped donors. The aim of the study was to test whether cataloging public T cell receptors could identify signatures of past pathogen exposure. A later genetic analysis used genome-wide SNP genotypes for 398 of the 666 donors, treating that subset as a discovery cohort. Because of strong linkage in the cohort, a handful of DR-DQ haplotypes were treated as single units for association and clustering. On average, 235,054 unique TCR beta nucleotide sequences were sequenced per donor among about 400 genotyped donors of the cohort, with approximately 18% of those sequences being non-productive.

The cohort consisted of fewer than 700 healthy bone marrow donors. At the time of sampling, all cohort members were nominally healthy, though unrecorded immune exposures were likely present. The donor was CMV seropositive and belonged to the group of 250 to 350 seropositive cohort members. Every donor gave a peripheral blood sample, and the peripheral blood mononuclear cells from that sample were used for TCR beta sequencing. Genomic DNA was extracted from the blood cell samples with the Qiagen DNeasy Blood Extraction Kit. To note about this clone: Which antigen it targets is not known. Qualities for individual bases were not recorded, and no much larger clone is one base off.

General study outcomes and caveats: Because counts were too low, fewer than 20 rarely observed V segments, including chromosome 9 orphons, were excluded from the earlier analysis of several hundred of the donors. In a later analysis, some 17,000 TCR beta sequences were associated with specific HLA alleles at a false discovery rate of 0.05. V-gene and J-gene trimming of TCR beta chains was associated with a missense DCLRE1C variant in a later genetic analysis, and the association was replicated in an independent cohort. Correlated functional status among segregating V segments might be attributable to linkage disequilibrium, but an unknown experimental factor could not be ruled out. A later analysis found that most CMV-associated TCR beta chains appeared HLA-restricted, with HLA associations seemingly driven largely by CMV exposure. The only immune exposure information available for the cohort was CMV serostatus. The sequencing pipeline was judged likely to have produced a cluster of highly shared sequence variants as a technical artifact. A later analysis found that TCR association rates varied across HLA loci, with DRB1 alleles showing the most associated TCRs and HLA-C alleles the fewest. The study gave a list of under 200 TCR beta chains associated with cytomegalovirus. The authors suggested that the approach could potentially be generalized to other disease states and immunological phenotypes. The presence/absence analyses assumed that sequencing depth was roughly uniform across donors, and that assumption may not be true. A further reported finding was that TCR beta sequences accurately predicted the HLA-A and HLA-B alleles for most subjects in the first cohort. Some IMGT-functional V segments, including TRBV6-2 and TRBV6-3, could not be told apart with the 87-base-pair reads, so those segments were excluded. In a later analysis, HLA-associated TCR beta chains were found to be more clonally expanded and to have lower generation probabilities than equally common non-associated chains. HLA typing was unavailable for some donors at each locus, so association tests used only the typed subset. A later genetic analysis reported fewer N-insertions in productive TCRs among donors in an Asian-associated ancestry cluster than the approximately 700-donor mean. Strong co-occurrence of HLA alleles, especially DR and DQ, made assigning TCR associations to individual alleles difficult. Only TCR beta chains were sequenced in this cohort, and the absence of alpha or paired-chain data limited detectable features. In a later analysis, several top co-occurrence clusters were reported to appear linked to parvovirus B19, influenza, CMV and Epstein-Barr virus. An earlier analysis of around 600 of the donors showed that most TCR beta V segments appeared in productive rearrangements either about 87% or about 30% of the time, which broadly matched IMGT annotations. Three of the identified cytomegalovirus-associated TCR beta chains were confirmed in vitro to be specific for cytomegalovirus antigens. In both the original and validation cohorts, the classifier was reported to diagnose cytomegalovirus status with high specificity and sensitivity. Most TCR sequences were seen in very few donors, while some public TCRs were found in many individuals.

Library preparation employed the immunoSEQ multiplex PCR assay. The multiplex PCR relied on a mix of 60 forward primers for TCR Vbeta segments and 13 reverse primers for TCR Jbeta segments. A multiplex PCR assay on genomic DNA amplified the CDR3 region of rearranged TCR beta genes. Amplified TCR beta libraries were sequenced as 87-base-pair reads on the Illumina HiSeq System. Processing in the source paper ran as follows. A later analysis tallied 80 million to 95 million unique TCR beta chains across the 650 to 750 repertoires, and 10 million to 11 million of those chains were shared by two or more donors. Raw reads were error-corrected and collapsed into unique sequences with a nearest-neighbor algorithm that merged closely related sequences to remove PCR and sequencing errors. V, D and J gene segments were assigned by aligning CDR3 sequences to IMGT reference sequences. For a sequence to be retained, at least a six-nucleotide match to both a V gene segment and a J gene segment was required. Rearrangements were classified as productive when the CDR3 lacked stop codons and remained in frame with V and J, and all other rearrangements were classified as non-productive. Following IMGT convention, CDR3 was defined as the stretch from the second conserved V-encoded cysteine up to the conserved J-encoded phenylalanine. The earlier analysis of about 570 of the donors excluded any sequence lacking an unambiguous match to a single V gene segment. An earlier analysis of some 610 of the donors called V segments functional above 56.7% productive rearrangements and segregating when the between-donor standard deviation exceeded 5%. A statistical classification framework was built to diagnose cytomegalovirus status from the catalog of TCR beta chain sequences. In a later analysis, TCR nucleotide sequences were compared against IMGT/GENE-DB human TR gene sequences so that V and J genes could be assigned. The TCRdist pipeline was used in a later analysis to assign CDR3 sequences and most-parsimonious VDJ recombination scenarios. A later analysis defined each TCR beta chain by its CDR3 amino acid sequence plus V-gene family, and excluded reads lacking a unique V-gene family. In a later analysis, around 600 highly shared, low-generation-probability nucleotide sequences were removed to address suspected cross-contamination and a sequencing artifact. In a later analysis, a clonal expansion index for each public chain was calculated from normalized within-repertoire ranks of inferred template counts. Generation probabilities in a later analysis came from a VDJ recombination model fitted to out-of-frame rearrangements, and those results were checked against IGoR. In a later analysis, hypergeometric tests were used to score TCR-TCR, TCR-HLA and TCR-CMV co-occurrence, with a repertoire-size bias correction applied to TCR pairs. False discovery rates were estimated in a later analysis by permuting HLA or CMV assignments 20 times. In a later analysis, co-occurring TCRs were grouped using DBSCAN, and TCRdist sequence similarity was added for clustering within HLA-allele-positive subsets. Co-occurrence clustering excluded repertoires with fewer than 30,000 or more than 120,000 public chains, plus five with anomalous nucleotide sharing. Here the immuneACCESS table is served through TCRdb, limited to in-frame sequences with V and J called. Missing clones are a known gap in these copies; in checked studies unresolved V genes cover under half, and the rest lacks a known reason. The D gene and trimming were derived from the DNA, and the V and J assignments and clone size from that table. The table for this sample lists approximately 190,000 clones; approximately 77% of them were counted only once. In total, the top ten clones hold 3.4% of the sample.

For this chain, trimming is 6 bases at the V end and 7 bases at the J end, and the number of junction bases without a gene match is 13. CDR1 is given as SGHNT and CDR2 as YYREEE, both from the germline V gene (reference sequence). Taken from cysteine to phenylalanine, the CDR3 has 15 residues. Here the CDR3 DNA is all that survives: 45 bases in frame from base 1. The sequence derives from a man in his forties or fifties in good health and CMV-seropositive. Specimen: PBMCs. This chain joins TRBV5-4 to TRBJ2-1, with 7 bases in between that match TRBD1. The base sequence is TGTGCCAGCATCCCGGACAGGTCAGGGGATAATGAGCAGTTCTTC. This yields the protein CASIPDRSGDNEQFF. Joined to the reference TRBV5-4 and TRBJ2-1 proteins, this CDR3 gives the full variable domain: ETGVTQSPTHLIKTRGQQVTLRCSSQSGHNTVSWYQQALGQGPQFIFQYYREEENGRGNFPPRFSGLQFPNYSSELNVNALELDDSALYLCASIPDRSGDNEQFFGPGTRLTVL.